This passage covers 21 T cell receptor beta chains from one sample sequenced in a study of tumor and adjacent non-tumor tissue in lung cancer. RNA was extracted from bulk tissue without any cell sorting. More than 3 cm separated this lung sample from the edge of the tumor. TCRbeta libraries were built with three rounds of nested PCR, modified from ARM-PCR. TCRdb re-called the multiplex PCR reads with MiXCR, one entry per CDR3 protein. The repertoire has about 43,000 distinct CDR3 sequences, roughly 60% of them found once; the top ten carry 45% to 50%. Sequencing input: distant non-tumor lung tissue. The origin of the receptors is a man aged 50 to 60 with non-small cell lung cancer.

Notes on this clonotype: As the CDR3 is not closed by the conserved phenylalanine or tryptophan, this likely results from a read error. The chain uses TRBV6-5 and TRBJ2-7; 7 bases match TRBD1. This CDR3 spans 13 amino acids. CDR1 is MNHEY and CDR2 is SVGAGI in the germline V gene. For the CDR3, the DNA is TGTACCAGCCACTTCGACAGGGTGGGCGAGCAGTACTTA. Amino acid sequence: CTSHFDRVGEQYL.

Turning to this clonotype: The CDR3 ends on some other residue instead of the conserved phenylalanine or tryptophan, so this is likely a read error. The chain joins TRBV11-1 to TRBJ1-1, with TRBD1 identical over 11 bases. The V gene's germline CDR1 is SGHAT and CDR2 FQDESV (reference sequence). CDR3 length: 13 amino acids. The V segment lost 6 bases and the J segment 7 bases; nucleotides outside the gene matches: 4. The CDR3 DNA follows: TGTGCCAGCAGTCCCGGGACAGGGGGTGAAGCTTTCCTT. It specifies CASSPGTGGEAFL.

A remark on this clonotype: At one end the junction does not follow the germline gene, possibly because of a read error. The chain is built from TRBV20-1 and TRBJ2-2; TRBD2 is a possible D gene (7 bases). The germline gives CDR1 DFQATT, CDR2 SNEGSKA (reference sequence). This CDR3 is 14 amino acids long. The CDR3: CSADGGHNTWELFF. The CDR3, as DNA: TGCAGTGCTGACGGGGGGCATAACACCTGGGAGCTGTTTTTT.

The chain links TRBV5-1 to TRBJ2-1; maybe TRBD2 (6 bases). The CDR3 totals 16 residues. The germline V gene encodes CDR1 SGHRS and CDR2 YFSETQ. Trimming left V 2 bases short and J 7 bases short, with 19 bases between. CDR3 bases: TGCGCCAGCAGCTTACACCCTAGCGTGAGAATGAATGAGCAGTTCTTC. Protein sequence: CASSLHPSVRMNEQFF.

About this clonotype: This sequence may be a read error, since a much larger clone differs from it by one base. This chain uses TRBV7-9 with TRBJ2-4; the D is unclear. The germline gives CDR1 SEHNR, CDR2 FQNEAQ (reference sequence). This CDR3 contains 17 residues. The CDR3 protein is CASSSLSPQAAKNIEYF. The CDR3 coding sequence is TGTGCCAGCAGCTCGCTAAGCCCCCAAGCAGCCAAAAACATTGAGTACTTC. The entire variable domain, with the rest obtained from reference TRBV7-9 and TRBJ2-4, is as follows: DTGVSQNPRHKITKRGQNVTFRCDPISEHNRLYWYRQTLGQGPEFLTYFQNEAQLEKSRLLSDRFSAERPKGSFSTLEIQRTEQGDSAMYLCASSSLSPQAAKNIEYFGAGTRLSVL.

Of note for this clonotype: A read error may account for a junction end that differs from germline. The CDR3 DNA reads TGTGCCAGCAGCTTTAGCCAGACAGACTCCTACGAGCAGTGCTTC. This codes for CASSFSQTDSYEQCF. The V gene is TRBV11-2, the J gene TRBJ2-7, with D maybe TRBD1 (5 bases). Germline CDR1 reads SGHAT; CDR2 reads FQNNGV. This CDR3 spans 15 amino acids.

On this clonotype itself: This could be a read error, since a much larger clone is one nucleotide away. This sequence joins TRBV28 and TRBJ2-1; TRBD1 matches 7 bases. The CDR3 has 13 residues. Germline lookup yields CDR1 MDHEN and CDR2 SYDVKM. V trimming: 10 bases; J trimming: 5 bases; junction bases outside the gene matches: 8. CDR3 in DNA: TGTGCCAACACGCCAGACAGGGACAATGAGCAGTTCTTC. This gives the protein CANTPDRDNEQFF. The complete variable domain, with remaining parts taken from reference TRBV28 and TRBJ2-1, reads DVKVTQSSRYLVKRTGEKVFLECVQDMDHENMFWYRQDPGLGLRLIYFSYDVKMKEKGDIPEGYSVSREKKERFSLILESASTNQTSMYLCANTPDRDNEQFFGPGTRLTVL.

The chain combines TRBV11-1 with TRBJ1-1; D unclear. The CDR3 extends over 14 amino acids. Trimming shortened V by 2 bases and J by 5 bases, and 12 bases separated the two germline ends. In germline, CDR1 is SGHAT, CDR2 FQDESV (reference sequence). The CDR3: CASSLQVARTEAFF. DNA for the CDR3: TGTGCCAGCAGCTTACAGGTGGCTCGTACTGAAGCTTTCTTT. Full variable domain (rest looked up from reference TRBV11-1 and TRBJ1-1): EAEVAQSPRYKITEKSQAVAFWCDPISGHATLYWYRQILGQGPELLVQFQDESVVDDSQLPKDRFSAERLKGVDSTLKIQPAELGDSAMYLCASSLQVARTEAFFGQGTRLTVV.

This clonotype was counted between two and nine times. This sequence joins TRBV5-6 and TRBJ1-6; 7 bases map to TRBD1. Losses at the gene ends were 4 bases for V and 5 bases for J; bases not matched to a gene: 12. The germline V gene has CDR1 SGHDT and CDR2 YYEEEE. The CDR3 is made up of 17 amino acids. DNA of the CDR3: TGTGCCAGCAGCCTCAGGCCCGTCGGGACAGATAATTCACCCCTCCACTTT. Its translation is CASSLRPVGTDNSPLHF.

Worth noting for this clonotype: A read error may produce the germline difference seen at one junction end. The V gene is TRBV6-1, the J gene TRBJ2-7; 10 bases are a match to TRBD2. This CDR3 region has 16 residues. Germline V gene data show CDR1 as MNHNS and CDR2 as SASEGT. CDR3 sequence: CVSNDRLAGHYYEQCF. The DNA of the CDR3 is TGTGTCAGCAATGACCGACTAGCGGGCCATTACTACGAGCAGTGCTTC.

To note about this clonotype: A much bigger clone sits one base away, suggesting this may be a read error. This chain links TRBV5-1 with TRBJ2-7; D is ambiguous. V dropped 8 bases and J dropped 6 bases, with 15 bases sitting between them. The germline V gene encodes CDR1 SGHRS and CDR2 YFSETQ. The CDR3 contains 12 residues. CDR3 loop: CARSSTPCEQYF. The CDR3, as DNA: TGCGCCAGAAGTTCCACTCCCTGCGAGCAGTACTTC. The whole variable domain, remainder taken from reference TRBV5-1 and TRBJ2-7, is KAGVTQTPRYLIKTRGQQVTLSCSPISGHRSVSWYQQTPGQGLQFLFEYFSETQRNKGNFPGRFSGRQFSNSRSEMNVSTLELGDSALYLCARSSTPCEQYFGPGTRLTVT.

Turning to this clonotype: The junction departs from germline at one end; a sequencing error may be responsible. This sequence joins TRBV7-9 and TRBJ2-4, with 8 bases identical to TRBD1. The CDR3 has 14 residues. Germline V gene data show CDR1 as SEHNR and CDR2 as FQNEAQ (reference sequence). The CDR3 sequence: CANSSGQGKSIQYF. CDR3 bases: TGTGCCAACAGTTCCGGACAGGGCAAAAGCATTCAGTACTTC.

The CDR3 coding sequence is TGTGCCAGTAGTATGGTAGCGGCGAGGGCCCAGCATTTT. This sequence encodes CASSMVAARAQHF. The chain links TRBV12-3 or TRBV12-4 to TRBJ1-5; D uncertain. CDR3 size: 13 residues. The V end lost 9 bases, the J end lost 11 bases, and 20 bases lay between the germline ends.

In the case of this clonotype: The junction does not match germline at one end; this may be a read error. The chain uses TRBV6-5 and TRBJ2-6; D is perhaps TRBD2 (5 bases). Looked up from germline, CDR1 is MNHEY and CDR2 is SVGAGI. The CDR3 runs to 19 residues. The CDR3: CASSYSTIGPDSGVNVLTF. In DNA, the CDR3 is TGTGCCAGCAGTTACTCGACTATCGGGCCTGACTCTGGGGTCAACGTCCTGACTTTC.

A note on this clonotype: A much bigger clone sits one base away, suggesting this may be a read error. V usage is TRBV6-1 and J usage is TRBJ1-6, with D unclear. The CDR3 is 17 residues long. Germline CDR1 reads MNHNS; CDR2 reads SASEGT. In nucleotides, the CDR3 is TGTGCCAGCAGTGAAGTTTGGACTGACAACTATAATTCACCCTTCCACTTT. Protein: CASSEVWTDNYNSPFHF.

This clonotype was observed many times. The chain joins TRBV6-6 to TRBJ2-5; no reliable D call. The V gene lost 10 bases and the J gene lost 2 bases, with 11 bases spanning the gap. In germline, CDR1 is MNHNY, CDR2 SVGAGI (reference sequence). The CDR3 length is 12 residues. Here the CDR3 reads CATRWGQETQYF. CDR3 DNA sequence: TGTGCCACACGTTGGGGACAAGAGACCCAGTACTTC.

Concerning this clonotype itself: This sequence may be a read error, since a much larger clone differs from it by one base. The chain has TRBV14 and TRBJ2-2; tentatively, D is TRBD1 (6 bases). V lost 9 bases and J 7 bases, leaving 15 bases between the germline ends. The germline CDR1 and CDR2 sequences are SGHDN and FVKESK. CDR3 length equals 13 residues. CDR3 protein: CARSPQGIGELFF. The CDR3, as DNA: TGTGCCAGGAGTCCGCAGGGGATCGGGGAGCTGTTTTTT.

About this clonotype itself: One base away lies a much larger clone, so this may be a sequencing read error. CDR3 sequence (DNA): TGTGCCAAACTCAAGGGGAGTAGCAATCAGCCCCAGCATTTT. It codes for CAKLKGSSNQPQHF. The V and J genes are TRBV6-5 and TRBJ1-5; perhaps TRBD1 as D (5 bases). The V and J ends lost 10 bases and 0 bases respectively, with 13 bases between them. The CDR3 extends over 14 amino acids. Germline-derived CDR1 and CDR2 are MNHEY and SVGAGI.

This CDR3 reads CASSPISGGTTDTQYF. The CDR3 nucleotides are TGTGCCAGCAGCCCCATTAGCGGGGGGACCACAGATACGCAGTATTTT. The chain carries TRBV28 and TRBJ2-3; 10 nucleotides align to TRBD2. The CDR3 covers 16 residues. CDR1 and CDR2 from the germline V gene are MDHEN and SYDVKM. Losses at the gene ends were 6 bases for V and 2 bases for J; bases not matched to a gene: 8.

As for this clonotype: Germline is not matched at one junction end, which may reflect a read error. V is TRBV16 and J is TRBJ1-6, with D tentatively TRBD1 (5 bases). From germline, CDR1 is KGHSY and CDR2 FQNENV. The CDR3 runs 17 residues. As DNA, the CDR3 is TGTGTCAGCAACCAATCTGGGGCAGCCGGCGAGGATTCACCCCTCCACTTT. It translates to CVSNQSGAAGEDSPLHF.

This clonotype occurred many times. The gene calls are TRBV5-4 and TRBJ2-7; 7 bases match TRBD2. V lost 4 bases, J lost 0 bases, and 4 bases stayed unmatched. Germline V CDR1 and CDR2: SGHNT, YYREEE (reference sequence). This CDR3 is built from 14 residues. This chain's CDR3 is CASSPTSDSYEQYF. The CDR3, as DNA: TGTGCCAGCAGCCCAACTAGCGACTCCTACGAGCAGTACTTC.